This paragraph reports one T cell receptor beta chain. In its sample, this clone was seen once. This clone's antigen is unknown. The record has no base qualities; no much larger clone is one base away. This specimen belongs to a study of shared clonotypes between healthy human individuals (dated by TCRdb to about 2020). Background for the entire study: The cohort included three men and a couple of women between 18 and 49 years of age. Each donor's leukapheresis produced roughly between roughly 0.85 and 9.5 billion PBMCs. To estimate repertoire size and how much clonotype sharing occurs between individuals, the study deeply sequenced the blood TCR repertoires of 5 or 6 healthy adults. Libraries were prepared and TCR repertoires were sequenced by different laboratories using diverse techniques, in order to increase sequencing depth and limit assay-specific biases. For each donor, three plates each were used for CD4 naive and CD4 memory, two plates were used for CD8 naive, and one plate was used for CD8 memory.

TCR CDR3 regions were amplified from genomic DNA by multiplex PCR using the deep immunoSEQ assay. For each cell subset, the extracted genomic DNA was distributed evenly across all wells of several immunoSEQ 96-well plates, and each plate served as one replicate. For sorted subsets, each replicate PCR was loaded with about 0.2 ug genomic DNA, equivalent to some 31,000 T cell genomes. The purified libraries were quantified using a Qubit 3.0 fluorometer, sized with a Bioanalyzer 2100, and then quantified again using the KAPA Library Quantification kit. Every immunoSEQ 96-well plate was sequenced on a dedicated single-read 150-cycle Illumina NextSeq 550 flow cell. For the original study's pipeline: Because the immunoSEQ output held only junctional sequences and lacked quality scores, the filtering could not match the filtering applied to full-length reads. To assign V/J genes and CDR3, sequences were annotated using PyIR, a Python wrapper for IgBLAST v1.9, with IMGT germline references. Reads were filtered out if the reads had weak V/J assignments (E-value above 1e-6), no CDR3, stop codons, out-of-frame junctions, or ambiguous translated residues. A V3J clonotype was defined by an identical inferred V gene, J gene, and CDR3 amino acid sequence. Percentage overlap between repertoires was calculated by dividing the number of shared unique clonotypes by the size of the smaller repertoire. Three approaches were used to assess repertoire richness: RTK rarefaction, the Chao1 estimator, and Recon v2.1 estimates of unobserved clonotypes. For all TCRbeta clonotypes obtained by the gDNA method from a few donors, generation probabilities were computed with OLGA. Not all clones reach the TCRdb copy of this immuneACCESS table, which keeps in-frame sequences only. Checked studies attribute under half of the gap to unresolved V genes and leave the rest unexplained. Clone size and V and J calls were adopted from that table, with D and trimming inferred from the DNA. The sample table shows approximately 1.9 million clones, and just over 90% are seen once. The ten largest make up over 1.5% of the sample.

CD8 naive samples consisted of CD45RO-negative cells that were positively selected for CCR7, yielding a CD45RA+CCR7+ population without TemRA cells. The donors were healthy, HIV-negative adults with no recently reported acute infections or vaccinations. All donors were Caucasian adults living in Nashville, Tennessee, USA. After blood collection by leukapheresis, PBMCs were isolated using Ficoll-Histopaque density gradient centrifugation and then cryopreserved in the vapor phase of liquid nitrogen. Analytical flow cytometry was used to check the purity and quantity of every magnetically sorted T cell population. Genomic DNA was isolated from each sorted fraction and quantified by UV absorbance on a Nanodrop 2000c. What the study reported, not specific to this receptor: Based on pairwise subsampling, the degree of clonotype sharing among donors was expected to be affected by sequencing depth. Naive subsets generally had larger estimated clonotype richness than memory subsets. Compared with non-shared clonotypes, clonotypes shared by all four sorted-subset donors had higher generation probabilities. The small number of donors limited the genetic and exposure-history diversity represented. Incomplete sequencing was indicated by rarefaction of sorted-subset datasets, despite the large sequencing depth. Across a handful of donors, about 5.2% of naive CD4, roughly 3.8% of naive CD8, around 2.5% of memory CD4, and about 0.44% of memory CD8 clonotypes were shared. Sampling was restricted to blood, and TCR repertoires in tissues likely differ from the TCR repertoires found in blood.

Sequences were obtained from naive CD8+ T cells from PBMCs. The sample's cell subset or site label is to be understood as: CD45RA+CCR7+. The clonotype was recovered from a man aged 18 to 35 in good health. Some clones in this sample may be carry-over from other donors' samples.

The DNA sequence is TGTGCCAGCAGAACAGGGGTCCCTGAAGCTTTCTTT. Translation gives CASRTGVPEAFF. In this chain, TRBV2 is recombined with TRBJ1-1, and TRBD1 aligns with 7 junction nucleotides. V has 6 bases trimmed and J has 6 bases trimmed; junction bases matching no gene number 4. The germline V gene sets CDR1 to SNHLY and CDR2 to FYNNEI. Its CDR3 holds 12 amino acids, cysteine through phenylalanine. The DNA shown is the 36-base CDR3, in frame from base 1.